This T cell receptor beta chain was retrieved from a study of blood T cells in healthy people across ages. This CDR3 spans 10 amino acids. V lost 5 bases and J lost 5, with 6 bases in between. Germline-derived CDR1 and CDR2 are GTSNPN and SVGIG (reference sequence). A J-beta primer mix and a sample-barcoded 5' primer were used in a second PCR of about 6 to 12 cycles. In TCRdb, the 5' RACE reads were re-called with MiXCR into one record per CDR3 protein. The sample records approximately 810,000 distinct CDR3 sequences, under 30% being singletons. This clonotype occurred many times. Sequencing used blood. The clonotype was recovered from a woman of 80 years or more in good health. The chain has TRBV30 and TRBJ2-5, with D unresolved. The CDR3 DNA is TGTGCCTGGGGTAGGGAGACCCAGTACTTC. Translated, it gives CAWGRETQYF. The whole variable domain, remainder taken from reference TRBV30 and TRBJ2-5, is SQTIHQWPATLVQPVGSPLSLECTVEGTSNPNLYWYRQAAGRGLQLLFYSVGIGQISSEVPQNLSASRPQDRQFILSSKKLLLSDSGFYLCAWGRETQYFGPGTRLLVL.